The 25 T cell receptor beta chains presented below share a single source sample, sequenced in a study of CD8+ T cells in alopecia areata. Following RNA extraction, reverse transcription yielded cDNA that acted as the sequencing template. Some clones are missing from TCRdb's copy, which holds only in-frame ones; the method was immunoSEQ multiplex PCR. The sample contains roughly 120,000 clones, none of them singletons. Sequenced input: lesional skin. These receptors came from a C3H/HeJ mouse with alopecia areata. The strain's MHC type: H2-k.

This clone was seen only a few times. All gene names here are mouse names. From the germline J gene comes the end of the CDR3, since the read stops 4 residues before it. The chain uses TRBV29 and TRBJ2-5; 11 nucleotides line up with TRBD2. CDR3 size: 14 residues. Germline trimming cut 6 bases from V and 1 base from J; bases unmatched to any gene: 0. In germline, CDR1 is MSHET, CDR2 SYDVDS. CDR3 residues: CASRTGGDQDTQYF. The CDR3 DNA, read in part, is TGTGCTAGCAGGACTGGGGGGGACCAAGAC. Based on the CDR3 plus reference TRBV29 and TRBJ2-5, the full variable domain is DMKVTQMPRYLIKRMGENVLLECGQDMSHETMYWYRQDPGLGLQLIYISYDVDSNSEGDIPKGYRVSRKKREHFSLILDSAKTNQTSVYFCASRTGGDQDTQYFGPGTRLLVL.

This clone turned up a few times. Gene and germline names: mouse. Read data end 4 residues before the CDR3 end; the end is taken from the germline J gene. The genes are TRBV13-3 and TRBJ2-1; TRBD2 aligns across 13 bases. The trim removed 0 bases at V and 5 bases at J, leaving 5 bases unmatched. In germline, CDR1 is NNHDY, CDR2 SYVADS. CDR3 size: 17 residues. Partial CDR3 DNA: TGTGCCAGCAGTGATGCGGGACTGGGGGGGGTGGATGCT. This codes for CASSDAGLGGVDA. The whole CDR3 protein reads CASSDAGLGGVDAEQFF.

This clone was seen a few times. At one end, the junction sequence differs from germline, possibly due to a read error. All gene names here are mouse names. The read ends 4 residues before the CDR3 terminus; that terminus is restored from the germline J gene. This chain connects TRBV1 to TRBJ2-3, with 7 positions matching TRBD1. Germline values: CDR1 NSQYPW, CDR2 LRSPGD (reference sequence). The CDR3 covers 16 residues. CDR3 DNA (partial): TGCACCTGCAGTGCAGGGGACAGAGATAGTGGAGAA. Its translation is CTCSAGDRDSGE. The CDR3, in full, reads CTCSAGDRDSGETLYF.

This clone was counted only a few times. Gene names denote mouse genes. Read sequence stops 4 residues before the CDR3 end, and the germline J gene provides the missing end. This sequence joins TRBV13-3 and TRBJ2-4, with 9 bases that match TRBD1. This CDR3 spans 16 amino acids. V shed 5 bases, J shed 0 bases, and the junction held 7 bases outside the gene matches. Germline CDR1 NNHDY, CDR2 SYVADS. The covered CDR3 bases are TGTGCCAGCAGAGCCGGGACAGGGTCTAGTCAAAAC. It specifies CASRAGTGSSQN. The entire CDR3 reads CASRAGTGSSQNTLYF.

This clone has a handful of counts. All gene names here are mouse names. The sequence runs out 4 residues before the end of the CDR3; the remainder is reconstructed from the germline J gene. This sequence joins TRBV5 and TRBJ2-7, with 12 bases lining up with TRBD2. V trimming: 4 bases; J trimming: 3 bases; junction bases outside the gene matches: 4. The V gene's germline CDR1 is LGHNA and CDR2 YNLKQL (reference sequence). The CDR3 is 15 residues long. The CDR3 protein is CASSPSDWGGYEQYF. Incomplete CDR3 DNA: TGTGCCAGCAGCCCCTCGGACTGGGGGGGCTAT.

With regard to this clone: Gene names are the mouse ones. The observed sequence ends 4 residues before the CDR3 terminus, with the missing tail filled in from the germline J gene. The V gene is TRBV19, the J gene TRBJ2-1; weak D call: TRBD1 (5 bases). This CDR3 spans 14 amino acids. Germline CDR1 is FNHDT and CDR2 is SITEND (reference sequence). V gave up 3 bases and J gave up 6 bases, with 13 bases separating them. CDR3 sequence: CASSTPGMRAEQFF. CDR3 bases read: TGTGCCAGCAGTACTCCAGGGATGCGTGCT.

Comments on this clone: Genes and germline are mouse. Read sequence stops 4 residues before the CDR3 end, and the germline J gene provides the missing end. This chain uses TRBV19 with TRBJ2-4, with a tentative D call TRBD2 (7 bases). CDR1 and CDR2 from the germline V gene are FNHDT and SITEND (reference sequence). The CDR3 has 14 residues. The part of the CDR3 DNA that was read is TGTGCCAGCAGTATATCTGGGGGCCAGAAC. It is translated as CASSISGGQN. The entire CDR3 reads CASSISGGQNTLYF.

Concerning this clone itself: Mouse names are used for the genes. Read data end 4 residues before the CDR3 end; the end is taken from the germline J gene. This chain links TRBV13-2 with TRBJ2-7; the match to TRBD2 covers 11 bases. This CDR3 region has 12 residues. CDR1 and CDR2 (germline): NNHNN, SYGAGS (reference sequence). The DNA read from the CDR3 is TGTGCCACCCGGGACTGGGGGTAT. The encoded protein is CATRDWGY. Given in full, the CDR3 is CATRDWGYEQYF.

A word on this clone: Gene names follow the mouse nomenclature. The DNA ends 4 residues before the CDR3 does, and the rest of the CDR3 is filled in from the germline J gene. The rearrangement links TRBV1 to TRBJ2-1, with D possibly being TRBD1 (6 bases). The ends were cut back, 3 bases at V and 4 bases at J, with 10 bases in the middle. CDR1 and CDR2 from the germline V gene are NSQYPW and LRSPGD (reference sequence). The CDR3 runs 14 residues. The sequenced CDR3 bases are TGCACCTGCAGTGCTCCGGACAGATATGCT. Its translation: CTCSAPDRYA. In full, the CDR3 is CTCSAPDRYAEQFF.

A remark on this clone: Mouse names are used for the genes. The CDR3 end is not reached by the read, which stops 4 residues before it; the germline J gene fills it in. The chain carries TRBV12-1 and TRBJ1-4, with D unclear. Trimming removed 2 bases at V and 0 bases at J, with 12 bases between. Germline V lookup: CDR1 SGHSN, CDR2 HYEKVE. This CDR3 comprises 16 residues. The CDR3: CASSPSSTISNERLFF. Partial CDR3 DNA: TGTGCCAGCTCTCCATCTTCGACAATTTCCAACGAA.

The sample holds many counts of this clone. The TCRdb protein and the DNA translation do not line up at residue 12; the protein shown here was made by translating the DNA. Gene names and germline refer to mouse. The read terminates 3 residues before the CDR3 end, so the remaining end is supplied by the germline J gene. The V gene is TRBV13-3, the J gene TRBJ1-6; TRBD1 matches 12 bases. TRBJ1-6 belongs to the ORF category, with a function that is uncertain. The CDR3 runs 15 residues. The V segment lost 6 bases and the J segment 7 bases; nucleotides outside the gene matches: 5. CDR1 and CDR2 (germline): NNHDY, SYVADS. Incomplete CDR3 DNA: TGTGCCAGCACCGGGACAGGGGGCTGGAATTCGCCC. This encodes CASTGTGGWNSP. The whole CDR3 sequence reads CASTGTGGWNSPLYF.

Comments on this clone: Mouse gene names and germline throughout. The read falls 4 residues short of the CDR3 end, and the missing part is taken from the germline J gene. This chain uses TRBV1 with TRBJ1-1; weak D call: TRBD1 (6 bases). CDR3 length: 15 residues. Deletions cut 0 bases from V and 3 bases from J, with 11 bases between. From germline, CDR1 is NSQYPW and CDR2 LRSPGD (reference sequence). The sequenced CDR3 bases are TGCACCTGCAGTGCAGAAACAGGGCCTTACACA. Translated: CTCSAETGPYT. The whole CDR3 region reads CTCSAETGPYTEVFF.

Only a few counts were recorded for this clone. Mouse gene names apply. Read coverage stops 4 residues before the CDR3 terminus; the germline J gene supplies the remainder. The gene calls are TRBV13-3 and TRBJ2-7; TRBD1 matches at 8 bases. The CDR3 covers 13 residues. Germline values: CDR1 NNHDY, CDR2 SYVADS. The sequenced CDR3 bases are TGTGCCAGCAGGCCCCCGGGACAGGAT. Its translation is CASRPPGQD. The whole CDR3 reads CASRPPGQDEQYF.

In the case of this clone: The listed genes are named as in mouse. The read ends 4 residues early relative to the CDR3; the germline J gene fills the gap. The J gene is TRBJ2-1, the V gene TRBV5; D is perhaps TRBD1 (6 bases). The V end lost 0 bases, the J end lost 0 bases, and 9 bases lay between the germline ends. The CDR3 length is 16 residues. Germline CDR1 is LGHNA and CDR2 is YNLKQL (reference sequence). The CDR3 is CASSQDRGSNYAEQFF. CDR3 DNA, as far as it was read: TGTGCCAGCAGCCAAGATAGGGGGTCTAACTATGCT.

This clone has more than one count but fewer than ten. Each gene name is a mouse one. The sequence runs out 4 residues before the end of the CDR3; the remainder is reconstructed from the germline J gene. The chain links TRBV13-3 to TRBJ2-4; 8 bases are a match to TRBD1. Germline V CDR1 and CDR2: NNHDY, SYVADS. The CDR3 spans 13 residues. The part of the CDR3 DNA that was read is TGTGCCAGCAGTCAACGGACAGGGAAC. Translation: CASSQRTGN. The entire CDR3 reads CASSQRTGNTLYF.

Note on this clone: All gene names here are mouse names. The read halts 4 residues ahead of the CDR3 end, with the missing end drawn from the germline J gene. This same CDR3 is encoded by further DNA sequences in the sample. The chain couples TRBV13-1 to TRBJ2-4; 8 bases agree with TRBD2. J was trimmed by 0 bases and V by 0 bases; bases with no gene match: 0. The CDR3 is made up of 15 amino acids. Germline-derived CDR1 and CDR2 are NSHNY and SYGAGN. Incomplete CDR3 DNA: TGTGCCAGCAGTGATGGACTGGGGAGTCAAAAC. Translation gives CASSDGLGSQN. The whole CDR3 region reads CASSDGLGSQNTLYF.

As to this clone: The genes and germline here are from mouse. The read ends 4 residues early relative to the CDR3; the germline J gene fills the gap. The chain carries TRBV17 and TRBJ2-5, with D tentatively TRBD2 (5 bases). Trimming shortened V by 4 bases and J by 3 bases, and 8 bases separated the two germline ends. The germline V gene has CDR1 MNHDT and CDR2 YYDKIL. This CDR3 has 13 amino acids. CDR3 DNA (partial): TGTGCTAGCAGTACCTGGGAGCAAGAC. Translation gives CASSTWEQD. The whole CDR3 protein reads CASSTWEQDTQYF.

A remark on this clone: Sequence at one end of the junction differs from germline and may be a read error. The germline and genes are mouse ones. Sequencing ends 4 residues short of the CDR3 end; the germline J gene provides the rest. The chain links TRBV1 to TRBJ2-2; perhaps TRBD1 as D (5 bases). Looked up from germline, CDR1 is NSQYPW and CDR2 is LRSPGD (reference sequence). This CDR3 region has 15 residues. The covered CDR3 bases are TGCCCCTGCAGTGCCCCGACAGCAAACACCGGG. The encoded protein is CPCSAPTANTG. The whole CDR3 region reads CPCSAPTANTGQLYF.

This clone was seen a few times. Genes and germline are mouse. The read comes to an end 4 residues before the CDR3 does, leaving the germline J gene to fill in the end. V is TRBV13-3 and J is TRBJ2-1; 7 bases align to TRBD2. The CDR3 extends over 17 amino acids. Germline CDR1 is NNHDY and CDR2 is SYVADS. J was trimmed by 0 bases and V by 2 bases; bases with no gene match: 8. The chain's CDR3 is CASSEEGLGVNYAEQFF. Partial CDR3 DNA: TGTGCCAGCAGTGAAGAGGGGCTGGGGGTTAACTATGCT.

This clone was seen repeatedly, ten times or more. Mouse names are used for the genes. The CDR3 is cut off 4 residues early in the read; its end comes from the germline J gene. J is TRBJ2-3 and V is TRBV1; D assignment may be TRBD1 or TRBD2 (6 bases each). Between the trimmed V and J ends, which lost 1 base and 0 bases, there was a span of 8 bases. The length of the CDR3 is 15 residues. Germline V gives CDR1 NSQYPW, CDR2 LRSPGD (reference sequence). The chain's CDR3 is CTCSAGGRSAETLYF. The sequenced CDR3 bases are TGCACCTGCAGTGCAGGGGGGCGCAGTGCAGAA. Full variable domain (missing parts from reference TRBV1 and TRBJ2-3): VTLLEQNPRWRLVPRGQAVNLRCILKNSQYPWMSWYQQDLQKQLQWLFTLRSPGDKEVKSLPGADYLATRVTDTELRLQVANMSQGRTLYCTCSAGGRSAETLYFGSGTRLTVL.

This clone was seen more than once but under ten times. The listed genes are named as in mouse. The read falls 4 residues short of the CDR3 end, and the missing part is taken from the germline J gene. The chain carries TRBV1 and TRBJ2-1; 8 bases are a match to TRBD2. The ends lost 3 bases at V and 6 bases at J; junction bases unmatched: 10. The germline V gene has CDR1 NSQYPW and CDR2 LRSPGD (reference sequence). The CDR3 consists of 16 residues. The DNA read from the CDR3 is TGCACCTGCAGTGCCGAGCTGGGGGGAATTGGTGCT. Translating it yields CTCSAELGGIGA. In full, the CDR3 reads CTCSAELGGIGAEQFF.

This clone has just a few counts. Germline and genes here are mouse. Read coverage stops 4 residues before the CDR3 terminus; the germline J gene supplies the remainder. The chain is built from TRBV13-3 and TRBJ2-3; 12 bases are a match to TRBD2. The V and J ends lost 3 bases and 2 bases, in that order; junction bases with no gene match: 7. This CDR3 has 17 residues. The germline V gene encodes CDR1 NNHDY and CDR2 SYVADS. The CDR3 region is CASSGLDWGGPAETLYF. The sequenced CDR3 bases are TGTGCCAGCAGTGGCCTCGACTGGGGGGGCCCTGCAGAA.

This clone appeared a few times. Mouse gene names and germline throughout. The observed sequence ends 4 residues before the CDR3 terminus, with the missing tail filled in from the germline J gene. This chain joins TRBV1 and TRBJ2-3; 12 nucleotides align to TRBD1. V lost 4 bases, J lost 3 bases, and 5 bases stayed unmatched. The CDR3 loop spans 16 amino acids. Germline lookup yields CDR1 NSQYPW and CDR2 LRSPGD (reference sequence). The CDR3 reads CTCSGGQGARAETLYF. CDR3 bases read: TGCACCTGCAGTGGGGGACAGGGGGCGCGAGCAGAA. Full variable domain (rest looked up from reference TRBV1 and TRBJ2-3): VTLLEQNPRWRLVPRGQAVNLRCILKNSQYPWMSWYQQDLQKQLQWLFTLRSPGDKEVKSLPGADYLATRVTDTELRLQVANMSQGRTLYCTCSGGQGARAETLYFGSGTRLTVL.

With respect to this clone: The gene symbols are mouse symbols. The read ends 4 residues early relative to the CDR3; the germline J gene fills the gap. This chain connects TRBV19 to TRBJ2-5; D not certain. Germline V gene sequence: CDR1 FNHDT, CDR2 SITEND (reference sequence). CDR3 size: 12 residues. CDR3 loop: CASSPPEDTQYF. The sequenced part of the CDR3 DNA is TGTGCCAGCAGTCCCCCTGAAGAC. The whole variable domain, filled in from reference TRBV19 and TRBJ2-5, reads GGIITQTPKFLIGQEGQKLTLKCQQNFNHDTMYWYRQDSGKGLRLIYYSITENDLQKGDLSEGYDASREKKSSFSLTVTSAQKNEMAVFLCASSPPEDTQYFGPGTRLLVL.

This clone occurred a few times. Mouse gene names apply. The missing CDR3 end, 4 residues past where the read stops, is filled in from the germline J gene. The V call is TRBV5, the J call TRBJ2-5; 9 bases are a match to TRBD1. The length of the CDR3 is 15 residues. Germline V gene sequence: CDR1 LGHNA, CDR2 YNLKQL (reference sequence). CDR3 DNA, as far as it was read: TGTGCCAGCAGCCAAGATTGGGACAGGGAAGAC. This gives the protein CASSQDWDRED. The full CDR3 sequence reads CASSQDWDREDTQYF.